This T cell receptor beta chain comes out of a study of T cells in Graves' hyperthyroidism and ophthalmopathy. Findings of the study overall: The model foresaw ophthalmopathy a median around seven months prior to onset.

It was RNA transcripts that yielded the amplified TCR beta CDR3 regions. A set of HTBI primers served as the primers for a first-round RT-PCR of the TCR CDR3. MiXCR, applied by TCRdb to the multiplex PCR reads, yields one record per CDR3 protein. Here the sample spans about 690,000 distinct CDR3 sequences, 17% being singletons. This clonotype was picked up a small number of times. The target antigen is unknown. CDR1 and CDR2 (germline): SGHRS, YFSETQ. The CDR3 contains 13 residues. The ends were cut back, 2 bases at V and 6 bases at J, with 12 bases in the middle. Thyroid ultrasound, orbital computed tomography, clinical symptoms, and serum thyroxine and TRAb underpinned diagnoses.

The specimen sequenced was blood. The gene calls are TRBV5-1 and TRBJ2-7, with D maybe TRBD1 (6 bases). The TCR sequence derives from a man in his forties or fifties with Graves' hyperthyroidism. CDR3 loop: CASSFQQGSEQYF. The CDR3 coding sequence is TGCGCCAGCAGCTTCCAACAGGGATCCGAGCAGTACTTC.